This T cell receptor beta chain was documented in a study of T cells after yellow fever vaccination. Study outcomes and limitations: There was a possibility that FACS-sorted repertoires contained abundant clonotypes contaminating from the bulk population.

On this clonotype: As yet, its antigen is unknown.

The CDR3 is 13 amino acids. J gave up 4 bases and V 8 bases, and 7 bases lay outside the gene matches. TCRdb ran MiXCR on the 5' RACE reads and lists one entry per CDR3 protein. The sample has about 170,000 distinct CDR3 sequences; about 11% are singletons. J is TRBJ1-2 and V is TRBV12-3 or TRBV12-4; 7 bases fit TRBD1. The material sequenced was CD8+ T cells sorted from PBMCs, taken 15 days after the yellow fever booster vaccination. This TCR came from a man younger than 35 who received the YFV17D yellow fever vaccine. The CDR3, as DNA: TGTGCCAGCTTAGGACAGGCATCCTATGGCTACACCTTC. Its protein product is CASLGQASYGYTF.